The next 15 T cell receptor beta chains were all read from a single sample in a study of blood T cell repertoires in COVID-19. Generated by immunoSEQ multiplex PCR, the TCRdb table keeps only in-frame clones and is missing some. The top ten clones hold around 1.1% of a sample with hundreds of thousands of clones, around 89% of them seen once. The sequenced sample was PBMCs or T cells enriched from blood (not recorded which). All receptors derive from a man younger than 45 who had recovered from COVID-19.

V is TRBV5-6 and J is TRBJ1-1; the D gene is possibly TRBD1 (5 bases). Looked up from germline, CDR1 is SGHDT and CDR2 is YYEEEE. This CDR3 is 16 amino acids long. Trimming removed 2 bases at V and 4 bases at J, with 18 bases between. CDR3 region: CASSLELQASGTEAFF. The CDR3 region has the DNA TGTGCCAGCAGCTTAGAACTACAGGCGTCGGGCACTGAAGCTTTCTTT.

The CDR3 coding sequence is TGTGCCAGCAGCGGGAGAACCGGACAGTACGAGCAGTACTTC. Translation: CASSGRTGQYEQYF. The rearrangement joins TRBV5-5 to TRBJ2-7, with D possibly being TRBD1 (6 bases). V lost 4 bases to trimming and J lost 4 bases, with 15 bases between them. Germline loops: CDR1 SGHKS, CDR2 YYEKEE (reference sequence). CDR3 size: 14 residues.

The gene calls are TRBV2 and TRBJ2-7; D possibly corresponds to TRBD1 (5 bases). Germline CDR1 SNHLY, CDR2 FYNNEI. This CDR3 is built from 14 residues. Trimming pared 3 bases from V and 1 base from J, leaving 10 bases between. The CDR3 spells CASSETEGSYEQYF. CDR3 nucleotides: TGTGCCAGCAGTGAGACAGAAGGGTCCTACGAGCAGTACTTC.

This sequence joins TRBV24-1 and TRBJ2-3; weak D call: TRBD2 (6 bases). The germline gives CDR1 KGHDR, CDR2 SFDVKD. This CDR3 has 16 amino acids. V lost 3 bases to trimming and J lost 0 bases, with 12 bases between them. The CDR3: CATSDPQTRSTDTQYF. CDR3 DNA: TGTGCCACCAGTGATCCCCAGACTAGAAGCACAGATACGCAGTATTTT.

The chain carries TRBV29-1 and TRBJ2-7, with a possible D match to TRBD1 (5 bases). This CDR3 comprises 11 residues. The V end lost 4 bases, the J end lost 3 bases, and 7 bases lay between the germline ends. The germline V gene encodes CDR1 SQVTM and CDR2 ANQGSEA. As DNA, the CDR3 is TGCAGCGTTGGACAGTTCTACGAGCAGTACTTC. It yields the protein CSVGQFYEQYF.

This clone was found many times. The V call is TRBV5-1, the J call TRBJ1-2; possible D gene TRBD1, 5 bases. The germline V gene encodes CDR1 SGHRS and CDR2 YFSETQ. This CDR3 region has 15 residues. Trimming took off 1 base at V and 3 bases at J, with 13 bases between the two ends. The CDR3 DNA sequence: TGCGCCAGCAGCTTGTTATTTGCGGGGGACTATGGCTACACCTTC. This encodes CASSLLFAGDYGYTF.

The rearrangement joins TRBV7-9 to TRBJ2-2, with no clear D. Looked up from germline, CDR1 is SEHNR and CDR2 is FQNEAQ (reference sequence). This CDR3 comprises 13 residues. V gave up 5 bases and J gave up 8 bases, with 12 bases separating them. CDR3 DNA sequence: TGTGCCAGCAGCCTAACTACCACAGGGGAGCTGTTTTTT. Its protein is CASSLTTTGELFF. Filled out from reference TRBV7-9 and TRBJ2-2, the complete variable domain reads DTGVSQNPRHKITKRGQNVTFRCDPISEHNRLYWYRQTLGQGPEFLTYFQNEAQLEKSRLLSDRFSAERPKGSFSTLEIQRTEQGDSAMYLCASSLTTTGELFFGEGSRLTVL.

The chain combines TRBV12-3 or TRBV12-4 with TRBJ1-2, with TRBD1 as a possible D gene (6 bases). V dropped 9 bases and J dropped 4 bases, with 15 bases sitting between them. The CDR3 has 13 amino acids. The CDR3 loop reads CASAQGVLYGYTF. DNA for the CDR3: TGTGCCAGTGCACAGGGTGTTCTCTATGGCTACACCTTC.

The chain carries TRBV19 and TRBJ1-1, with D possibly being TRBD1 (6 bases). The V end was cut by 0 bases, the J end by 6 bases, with 14 bases between. CDR1 is LNHDA and CDR2 is SQIVND in the germline V gene (reference sequence). This CDR3 has 15 amino acids. CDR3 nucleotide sequence: TGTGCCAGTAGTATAGATCAGGGGATGAGGTCTGAAGCTTTCTTT. It is translated as CASSIDQGMRSEAFF.

V and J are TRBV5-1 and TRBJ1-2, with D perhaps TRBD1 (6 bases). V was trimmed by 4 bases and J by 4 bases, leaving 11 bases between them. This CDR3 region has 13 residues. The germline V gene has CDR1 SGHRS and CDR2 YFSETQ. This CDR3 reads CASSEGGSYGYTF. CDR3 coding DNA: TGCGCCAGCAGCGAGGGGGGGAGCTATGGCTACACCTTC. Drawing the rest from reference TRBV5-1 and TRBJ1-2, the complete variable domain is KAGVTQTPRYLIKTRGQQVTLSCSPISGHRSVSWYQQTPGQGLQFLFEYFSETQRNKGNFPGRFSGRQFSNSRSEMNVSTLELGDSALYLCASSEGGSYGYTFGSGTRLTVV.

This chain links TRBV5-8 with TRBJ2-5; the D gene is possibly TRBD1 (6 bases). Per the germline V gene, CDR1 is SGHTS and CDR2 is YDEGEE. Trimming shortened V by 4 bases and J by 4 bases, and 14 bases separated the two germline ends. The CDR3 contains 14 residues. In DNA, the CDR3 is TGTGCCAGCAGCAACAGGGTGGTAGGAGAGACCCAGTACTTC. Its translation is CASSNRVVGETQYF. Full variable domain (missing parts from reference TRBV5-8 and TRBJ2-5): EAGVTQSPTHLIKTRGQQATLRCSPISGHTSVYWYQQALGLGLQFLLWYDEGEERNRGNFPPRFSGRQFPNYSSELNVNALELEDSALYLCASSNRVVGETQYFGPGTRLLVL.

This sequence joins TRBV18 and TRBJ2-1; TRBD1 matches at 7 bases. The V gene's germline CDR1 is KGHSH and CDR2 LQKENI. The V and J ends lost 0 bases and 1 base, in that order; junction bases with no gene match: 6. The CDR3 contains 17 residues. Here the CDR3 DNA reads TGTGCCAGCTCACCACCCTTAGGGGACAGATCCTACAATGAGCAGTTCTTC. Its protein product is CASSPPLGDRSYNEQFF.

CDR3 nucleotide sequence: TGTGCCAGTAAGACAGGTGCCGGGCCCCAGCATTTT. Its translation: CASKTGAGPQHF. The chain has TRBV19 and TRBJ1-5, with TRBD1 as a possible D gene (6 bases). This CDR3 has 12 amino acids. The germline V and J ends were trimmed by 7 bases and 9 bases, with 13 bases remaining between them. CDR1 is LNHDA and CDR2 is SQIVND in the germline V gene (reference sequence).

The chain couples TRBV6-5 to TRBJ2-7; 7 positions match TRBD1. Germline V gene data show CDR1 as MNHEY and CDR2 as SVGAGI. With 8 bases clipped from V and 1 base from J, the junction kept 8 bases outside the gene matches. The CDR3 contains 14 residues. The CDR3 is CASGDSAISYEQYF. CDR3 sequence (DNA): TGTGCCAGCGGGGACAGTGCTATTTCCTACGAGCAGTACTTC.

This clone occurred once. The chain is built from TRBV24-1 and TRBJ2-5; weak D call: TRBD1 (6 bases). The CDR3 runs to 14 residues. V was cut by 3 bases and J by 4 bases, with 11 bases left in between. Germline V gene lookup returns CDR1 KGHDR and CDR2 SFDVKD. CDR3 sequence (DNA): TGTGCCACCAGTGATAGGGAAGGGGGAGAGACCCAGTACTTC. It encodes CATSDREGGETQYF.